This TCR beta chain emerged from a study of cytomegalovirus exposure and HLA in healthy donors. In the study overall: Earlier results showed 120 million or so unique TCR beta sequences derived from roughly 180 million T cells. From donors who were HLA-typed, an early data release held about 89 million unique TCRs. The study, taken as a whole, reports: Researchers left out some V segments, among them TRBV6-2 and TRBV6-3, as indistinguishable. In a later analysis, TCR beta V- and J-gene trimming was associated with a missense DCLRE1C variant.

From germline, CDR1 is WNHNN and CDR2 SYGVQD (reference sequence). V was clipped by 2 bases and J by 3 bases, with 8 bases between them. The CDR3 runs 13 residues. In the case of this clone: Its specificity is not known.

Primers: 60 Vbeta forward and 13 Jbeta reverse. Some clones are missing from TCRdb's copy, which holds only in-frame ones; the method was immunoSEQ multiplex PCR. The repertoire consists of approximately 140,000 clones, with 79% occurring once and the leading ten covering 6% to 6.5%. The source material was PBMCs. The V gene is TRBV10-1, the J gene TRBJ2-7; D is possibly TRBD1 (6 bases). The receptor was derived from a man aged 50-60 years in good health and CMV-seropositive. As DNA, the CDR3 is TGCGCCAGCAGTGAGGGACAGCTCTACGAGCAGTACTTC. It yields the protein CASSEGQLYEQYF.